This T cell receptor beta chain was captured by sequencing in a study of persistence of HIV-infected CD4 T cells. Comment on this clone: Its antigen is not known.

The libraries were made with immunoSEQ version 4 in survey mode. The repertoire was sequenced with immunoSEQ multiplex PCR; TCRdb's copy has only in-frame clones and lacks some. The sample shows more than 35,000 clones, approximately 86% of them seen only once. CDR3 length: 14 amino acids. The J segment lost 8 bases and the V segment lost 1 base, leaving 7 bases of the junction unmatched. Per germline, CDR1 SEHNR and CDR2 FQNEAQ (reference sequence). Nonspecific anti-CD3/anti-CD28 bead stimulation represents the broad CD4+ T cell repertoire. Sorting of responding CD4+ T cells relied on upregulated CD40 ligand together with CD69. CD8+ T cells were removed from PBMCs prior to stimulation.

The chain carries TRBV7-9 and TRBJ1-2; 7 bases match TRBD1. The sequence came from an adult man with HIV who was CMV-seropositive. The sequenced sample was CD4+ T cells sorted from PBMCs after roughly 20-hour stimulation, obtained from a patient who received antiretroviral therapy. As DNA, the CDR3 is TGTGCCAGCAGCTTAGAGGTTACAGGGGAGGGCTACACCTTC. This translates into CASSLEVTGEGYTF.